This T cell receptor (beta chain) was observed in a study of control samples from healthy donors and cancer patients. CDR1 and CDR2 (germline): SGDLS, YYNGEE. V lost 0 bases, J lost 8 bases, and 6 bases stayed unmatched. CDR3 length equals 14 residues. Assay used: immunoSEQ multiplex PCR; TCRdb lists only in-frame clones, some missing. The table includes roughly 76,000 clones, over 90% detected once. This receptor was identified in a woman aged 18 to 35 in good health. Source material: blood. The genes are TRBV9 and TRBJ1-2; 8 bases are a match to TRBD1. CDR3 DNA sequence: TGTGCCAGCAGCGTAGCAGGACAGGGAAGCGGCTACACCTTC. Translation gives CASSVAGQGSGYTF. Looking up the rest from reference TRBV9 and TRBJ1-2 gives the full variable domain: DSGVTQTPKHLITATGQRVTLRCSPRSGDLSVYWYQQSLDQGLQFLIQYYNGEERAKGNILERFSAQQFPDLHSELNLSSLELGDSALYFCASSVAGQGSGYTFGSGTRLTVV.